The 27 T cell receptor beta chains reported below all come from one sample, sequenced in a study of blood T cell repertoires in COVID-19. Sequencing was performed with immunoSEQ multiplex PCR; in TCRdb, only in-frame clones are kept and a portion is missing. The data contain hundreds of thousands of clones, roughly 85% of them seen just once; the ten biggest clones take up approximately 5.1%. Sequenced input: peripheral blood. All receptors come from a man aged 45-65 years with COVID-19, enrolled during active disease.

The gene calls are TRBV18 and TRBJ1-3, with TRBD1 as a possible D gene (6 bases). This CDR3 has 15 residues. The germline CDR1 and CDR2 sequences are KGHSH and LQKENI. Trimming took off 3 bases at V and 8 bases at J, with 17 bases between the two ends. The CDR3 nucleotides are TGTGCCAGCTCACCCTACAGGGAAGATAGAGACACCATATATTTT. It specifies CASSPYREDRDTIYF.

This clone has a single count. This chain connects TRBV28 to TRBJ2-4, with 7 bases lining up with TRBD2. Trimming took 4 bases from V and 7 from J; bases not matched to a gene: 4. Looked up from germline, CDR1 is MDHEN and CDR2 is SYDVKM. CDR3 length: 13 amino acids. CDR3 region: CASSSGGLNIQYF. CDR3 nucleotide sequence: TGTGCCAGCAGTTCCGGGGGGTTGAACATTCAGTACTTC. Drawing the rest from reference TRBV28 and TRBJ2-4, the complete variable domain is DVKVTQSSRYLVKRTGEKVFLECVQDMDHENMFWYRQDPGLGLRLIYFSYDVKMKEKGDIPEGYSVSREKKERFSLILESASTNQTSMYLCASSSGGLNIQYFGAGTRLSVL.

V usage is TRBV6-2 or TRBV6-3 and J usage is TRBJ2-1, with D possibly matching TRBD2 (7 bases). Per the germline V gene, CDR1 is MNHEY and CDR2 is SVGEGT. Between the trimmed V and J ends, which lost 5 bases and 3 bases, there was a span of 14 bases. There are 15 residues in the CDR3. The CDR3 reads CASSTGTTNYNEQFF. In nucleotides, the CDR3 is TGTGCCAGCAGTACAGGGACTACCAACTACAATGAGCAGTTCTTC.

This clone was seen a single time. The CDR3 region is CAWSVPLGGGNQPQHF. The CDR3, as DNA: TGTGCCTGGAGTGTACCCCTAGGGGGAGGCAATCAGCCCCAGCATTTT. The chain carries TRBV30 and TRBJ1-5, with D possibly matching TRBD1 (6 bases). The V gene lost 0 bases and the J gene lost 2 bases, with 14 bases spanning the gap. Germline assignment: CDR1 GTSNPN and CDR2 SVGIG (reference sequence). The CDR3 totals 16 residues.

This clone has just one count. The V call is TRBV24-1, the J call TRBJ1-1; no clear D. Germline V lookup: CDR1 KGHDR, CDR2 SFDVKD. V was cut by 3 bases and J by 0 bases, with 4 bases left in between. CDR3 length equals 13 residues. The CDR3 region is CATSDNMNTEAFF. CDR3 in DNA: TGTGCCACCAGTGATAACATGAACACTGAAGCTTTCTTT.

The chain uses TRBV7-9 and TRBJ2-7, with D possibly matching TRBD2 (7 bases). Germline V CDR1 and CDR2: SEHNR, FQNEAQ (reference sequence). This CDR3 region has 14 residues. V lost 5 bases to trimming and J lost 3 bases, with 14 bases between them. CDR3 in DNA: TGTGCCAGCAGCCCTAGGGGGGGGAACTACGAGCAGTACTTC. It is translated as CASSPRGGNYEQYF.

The gene calls are TRBV30 and TRBJ2-1; 9 nucleotides align to TRBD2. This CDR3 is built from 15 residues. Germline V gives CDR1 GTSNPN, CDR2 SVGIG (reference sequence). Germline trimming cut 0 bases from V and 7 bases from J; bases unmatched to any gene: 7. CDR3 in amino acids: CAWSVLSGGLNEQFF. DNA for the CDR3: TGTGCCTGGAGTGTATTAAGCGGGGGGTTGAATGAGCAGTTCTTC.

The chain links TRBV5-1 to TRBJ1-2, with a weak D call TRBD1 (6 bases). The germline CDR1 and CDR2 sequences are SGHRS and YFSETQ. V was trimmed by 4 bases and J by 4 bases, leaving 17 bases between them. The CDR3 covers 15 residues. CDR3 bases: TGCGCCAGCAGCGAGGCCCCGGACAGCTCCTATGGCTACACCTTC. It translates to CASSEAPDSSYGYTF. Together with reference TRBV5-1 and TRBJ1-2, the CDR3 gives the full variable domain: KAGVTQTPRYLIKTRGQQVTLSCSPISGHRSVSWYQQTPGQGLQFLFEYFSETQRNKGNFPGRFSGRQFSNSRSEMNVSTLELGDSALYLCASSEAPDSSYGYTFGSGTRLTVV.

The chain combines TRBV7-3 with TRBJ2-5; weak D call: TRBD2 (5 bases). Trimming took 5 bases from V and 3 from J, leaving 16 bases between them. The V gene's germline CDR1 is SGHTA and CDR2 FQGTGA. The length of the CDR3 is 15 residues. CDR3 in amino acids: CASSPIPGIKETQYF. The CDR3 coding sequence is TGTGCCAGCAGCCCCATCCCGGGAATCAAAGAGACCCAGTACTTC.

The V gene is TRBV5-8, the J gene TRBJ1-6; a weak D match, TRBD1 (5 bases). Trimming left V 0 bases short and J 0 bases short, with 16 bases between. The CDR3 is made up of 19 amino acids. Per germline, CDR1 SGHTS and CDR2 YDEGEE. CDR3 in amino acids: CASSLAGEGLSSYNSPLHF. DNA of the CDR3: TGTGCCAGCAGCTTGGCCGGGGAGGGGTTAAGCTCCTATAATTCACCCCTCCACTTT.

This rearrangement joins TRBV19 to TRBJ1-4, with 8 nucleotides matching TRBD1. Unmatched junction bases numbered 8, after V lost 6 bases and J lost 5 bases. This CDR3 contains 15 residues. The germline V gene has CDR1 LNHDA and CDR2 SQIVND (reference sequence). CDR3 sequence: CASSTGTGLNEKLFF. The DNA of the CDR3 is TGTGCCAGTAGCACCGGGACAGGCCTCAATGAAAAACTGTTTTTT.

The chain is built from TRBV19 and TRBJ2-3; 7 positions agree with TRBD2. J was trimmed by 1 base and V by 6 bases; bases with no gene match: 13. This CDR3 is built from 17 residues. The germline gives CDR1 LNHDA, CDR2 SQIVND (reference sequence). CDR3 in DNA: TGTGCCAGTAGAACCTACCGGGGGGTGGAAGGCACAGATACGCAGTATTTT. Residues: CASRTYRGVEGTDTQYF. Combining the CDR3 with reference TRBV19 and TRBJ2-3 gives the whole variable domain DGGITQSPKYLFRKEGQNVTLSCEQNLNHDAMYWYRQDPGQGLRLIYYSQIVNDFQKGDIAEGYSVSREKKESFPLTVTSAQKNPTAFYLCASRTYRGVEGTDTQYFGPGTRLTVL.

This chain links TRBV5-4 with TRBJ1-2; TRBD1 aligns across 7 bases. The CDR3 contains 13 residues. The junction had 6 bases not matched to a gene; V was cut back by 0 bases and J by 10 bases. In germline, CDR1 is SGHNT, CDR2 YYREEE (reference sequence). The CDR3 coding sequence is TGTGCCAGCAGCTTGGTAGGGGGCGCGAACTACACCTTC. It specifies CASSLVGGANYTF. The variable domain in full, completed from reference TRBV5-4 and TRBJ1-2, reads ETGVTQSPTHLIKTRGQQVTLRCSSQSGHNTVSWYQQALGQGPQFIFQYYREEENGRGNFPPRFSGLQFPNYSSELNVNALELDDSALYLCASSLVGGANYTFGSGTRLTVV.

The J gene is TRBJ1-1, the V gene TRBV27, with 7 bases fitting TRBD1. Germline CDR1 reads MNHEY; CDR2 reads SMNVEV (reference sequence). The V and J ends lost 5 bases and 0 bases, in that order; junction bases with no gene match: 0. CDR3 size: 13 residues. CDR3 nucleotide sequence: TGTGCCAGCAGTCAGGGGGTGAACACTGAAGCTTTCTTT. This gives the protein CASSQGVNTEAFF.

The chain carries TRBV29-1 and TRBJ2-5; a possible D gene is TRBD2 (5 bases). Germline V gene sequence: CDR1 SQVTM, CDR2 ANQGSEA. The CDR3 contains 13 residues. Trimming removed 2 bases from V and 7 bases from J, with 14 bases in between. The CDR3 nucleotides read TGCAGCGTTGAATTGGTCTCCCGGGGGACCCAGTACTTC. Translating gives CSVELVSRGTQYF.

This clone was detected a few times. The chain is built from TRBV12-3 or TRBV12-4 and TRBJ1-4, with D maybe TRBD1 (5 bases). The CDR3 totals 13 residues. The V end was cut by 5 bases, the J end by 8 bases, with 12 bases between. The CDR3 reads CASSNAGGEKLFF. CDR3 DNA sequence: TGTGCCAGCAGTAATGCTGGGGGGGAAAAACTGTTTTTT.

The J gene is TRBJ1-1, the V gene TRBV10-3, with D perhaps matching TRBD1 (6 bases). CDR1 is ENHRY and CDR2 is SYGVKD in the germline V gene. The CDR3 has 14 amino acids. The V gene lost 5 bases and the J gene lost 3 bases, with 13 bases spanning the gap. The CDR3 sequence is CAISPDSSDTEAFF. The CDR3 region has the DNA TGTGCCATCAGTCCGGACAGCTCTGACACTGAAGCTTTCTTT.

V gene TRBV9 combines with J gene TRBJ2-3, with TRBD1 as a possible D gene (6 bases). V was cut by 2 bases and J by 1 base, with 14 bases left in between. CDR1 and CDR2 (germline): SGDLS, YYNGEE. The CDR3 runs 16 residues. The CDR3 DNA sequence: TGTGCCAGCAGCGTCACGGGACAAACGGGCACAGATACGCAGTATTTT. Encoded protein: CASSVTGQTGTDTQYF.

The chain has TRBV10-2 and TRBJ2-1; D ambiguous. The CDR3 is 15 amino acids. V was shortened by 7 bases and J by 5 bases, with 18 bases between the two germline ends. Germline-derived CDR1 and CDR2 are WSHSY and SAAADI. The CDR3 bases are TGCGCCAGCACCTCGGGTCCAACTATCGACAATGAGCAGTTCTTC. Residues: CASTSGPTIDNEQFF.

J is TRBJ2-7 and V is TRBV7-9, with a weak D call TRBD1 (5 bases). The CDR3 covers 14 residues. The V end was cut by 6 bases, the J end by 3 bases, with 15 bases between. Per germline, CDR1 SEHNR and CDR2 FQNEAQ (reference sequence). Written as DNA, the CDR3 is TGTGCCAGCAGTAGGGGTGCCAGTTTCTACGAGCAGTACTTC. The encoded protein is CASSRGASFYEQYF.

The chain carries TRBV5-4 and TRBJ2-1; D perhaps matches TRBD1 (6 bases). Germline values: CDR1 SGHNT, CDR2 YYREEE (reference sequence). The CDR3 totals 14 residues. Trimming cost V 4 bases and J 7 bases, with 15 bases left between them. The DNA for the CDR3 is TGTGCCAGCAGCCGCCTACAGGGTATGAATGAGCAGTTCTTC. This codes for CASSRLQGMNEQFF.

The chain recombines TRBV7-3 with TRBJ2-1; 8 bases are shared with TRBD2. V dropped 5 bases and J dropped 4; count of bases not matched to a gene: 7. The V gene's germline CDR1 is SGHTA and CDR2 FQGTGA. CDR3 length: 15 amino acids. CDR3 region: CASSPDGGGYNEQFF. The CDR3 DNA is TGTGCCAGCAGCCCCGATGGCGGGGGGTACAATGAGCAGTTCTTC.

The CDR3 loop is CASSLRRDQPQHF. DNA for the CDR3: TGTGCCAGTAGTCTCAGGAGGGATCAGCCCCAGCATTTT. The chain is built from TRBV19 and TRBJ1-5; D is undetermined. This CDR3 is built from 13 residues. From germline, CDR1 is LNHDA and CDR2 SQIVND (reference sequence). The V and J ends lost 5 bases and 5 bases respectively, with 10 bases between them. Together with reference TRBV19 and TRBJ1-5, the CDR3 gives the full variable domain: DGGITQSPKYLFRKEGQNVTLSCEQNLNHDAMYWYRQDPGQGLRLIYYSQIVNDFQKGDIAEGYSVSREKKESFPLTVTSAQKNPTAFYLCASSLRRDQPQHFGDGTRLSIL.

On this clone itself: Distinct nucleotide sequences in the sample also encode this CDR3. The J gene is TRBJ1-1, the V gene TRBV4-3, with D tentatively TRBD1 (6 bases). V was clipped by 0 bases and J by 4 bases, with 9 bases between them. The CDR3 has 14 residues. CDR1 is LGHNA, CDR2 YSLEER, per germline. This CDR3 is CASSQDRGGTEAFF. The CDR3, as DNA: TGCGCCAGCAGCCAAGACAGGGGCGGCACTGAAGCTTTCTTT.

The genes are TRBV4-1 and TRBJ2-5; TRBD2 is a possible D gene (5 bases). The CDR3 sequence is 16 residues long. Germline CDR1 and CDR2: MGHRA and YSYEKL. Trimming took off 0 bases at V and 2 bases at J, with 13 bases between the two ends. The CDR3 DNA reads TGCGCCAGCAGCCAAGAAGGTAGCAGACTACAAGAGACCCAGTACTTC. It encodes CASSQEGSRLQETQYF.

This clone appeared a few times. The V gene is TRBV30, the J gene TRBJ2-3; D is ambiguous. Per germline, CDR1 GTSNPN and CDR2 SVGIG (reference sequence). Deletions cut 8 bases from V and 3 bases from J, with 9 bases between. The CDR3 has 11 residues. The CDR3 here is CARGTTDTQYF. As DNA, the CDR3 is TGTGCCAGAGGAACAACAGATACGCAGTATTTT.

The CDR3 sequence: CATSDSIGGVRETQYF. The CDR3 bases are TGTGCCACCAGTGATTCGATCGGGGGGGTCCGGGAGACCCAGTACTTC. J is TRBJ2-5 and V is TRBV24-1, with 8 bases fitting TRBD2. The CDR3 is 16 amino acids. Germline CDR1 and CDR2: KGHDR and SFDVKD. The V segment lost 2 bases and the J segment 5 bases; nucleotides outside the gene matches: 9.